These 26 T cell receptor beta chains originate from one sample sequenced in a study of PD-1 blockade in classical Hodgkin lymphoma. Produced via immunoSEQ multiplex PCR; TCRdb's table is partial and in-frame only. The table has approximately 50,000 clones, roughly 73% seen once. Exposure to brentuximab vedotin varied, and each patient had relapsed following autologous stem cell transplantation. The sample in question was peripheral blood mononuclear cells (PBMCs), obtained before the second cycle of nivolumab. The source is a human donor with classical Hodgkin lymphoma.

The chain carries TRBV5-4 and TRBJ2-1; D ambiguous. The CDR3 sequence is 14 residues long. Germline V gene data show CDR1 as SGHNT and CDR2 as YYREEE (reference sequence). The germline V and J ends were trimmed by 0 bases and 8 bases, with 12 bases remaining between them. The CDR3 sequence: CASSLDGQSDEQFF. The CDR3 nucleotides read TGTGCCAGCAGCTTGGATGGGCAGTCTGATGAGCAGTTCTTC.

For this clone: The same CDR3 arises from other DNA sequences in this sample as well. The rearrangement joins TRBV30 to TRBJ2-1; TRBD1 aligns across 7 bases. The CDR3 runs 14 residues. Germline values: CDR1 GTSNPN, CDR2 SVGIG (reference sequence). The V and J ends lost 2 bases and 2 bases, in that order; junction bases with no gene match: 3. The CDR3 region is CAWSQGVTYNEQFF. In DNA, the CDR3 is TGTGCCTGGAGTCAGGGGGTTACCTACAATGAGCAGTTCTTC.

This clone was picked up one time. The rearrangement links TRBV28 to TRBJ2-7, with D tentatively TRBD2 (5 bases). V was cut by 10 bases and J by 1 base, with 14 bases left in between. This CDR3 has 13 residues. CDR1 MDHEN and CDR2 SYDVKM come from the germline V gene. The DNA of the CDR3 is TGTGCCACCTCGCGGGCTCCTTCCTACGAGCAGTACTTC. It specifies CATSRAPSYEQYF. The variable domain in full, completed from reference TRBV28 and TRBJ2-7, reads DVKVTQSSRYLVKRTGEKVFLECVQDMDHENMFWYRQDPGLGLRLIYFSYDVKMKEKGDIPEGYSVSREKKERFSLILESASTNQTSMYLCATSRAPSYEQYFGPGTRLTVT.

The chain links TRBV4-3 to TRBJ1-1, with 8 bases fitting TRBD1. Germline V gene sequence: CDR1 LGHNA, CDR2 YSLEER. The V segment lost 1 base and the J segment 7 bases; nucleotides outside the gene matches: 11. The CDR3 extends over 16 amino acids. The CDR3 nucleotides are TGCGCCAGCAGCCAAGGTAGGGGGACAGGTATTCTTGAAGCTTTCTTT. This encodes CASSQGRGTGILEAFF.

The chain is built from TRBV11-2 and TRBJ1-1; a possible D gene is TRBD1 (5 bases). Germline loops: CDR1 SGHAT, CDR2 FQNNGV. The CDR3 has 12 residues. V was clipped by 5 bases and J by 10 bases, with 14 bases between them. CDR3 nucleotides: TGTGCCAGCAGCCCGGGACTTAGGGGAGCTTTCTTT. The encoded protein is CASSPGLRGAFF. The full variable domain, completed using reference TRBV11-2 and TRBJ1-1, is EAGVAQSPRYKIIEKRQSVAFWCNPISGHATLYWYQQILGQGPKLLIQFQNNGVVDDSQLPKDRFSAERLKGVDSTLKIQPAKLEDSAVYLCASSPGLRGAFFGQGTRLTVV.

V gene TRBV19 combines with J gene TRBJ2-5; D is tentatively TRBD1 or TRBD2 (5 bases each). Germline CDR1 LNHDA, CDR2 SQIVND (reference sequence). The length of the CDR3 is 16 residues. With 2 bases removed from V and 4 bases from J, the gap between germline ends came to 17 bases. CDR3 amino acids: CASSILGAPGRETQYF. DNA for the CDR3: TGTGCCAGTAGTATATTAGGGGCCCCAGGGAGAGAGACCCAGTACTTC.

The chain couples TRBV7-9 to TRBJ1-1; no definite D call. V lost 2 bases and J lost 1, with 8 bases in between. CDR3 length equals 14 residues. CDR1 and CDR2 (germline): SEHNR, FQNEAQ (reference sequence). The CDR3 here is CASSLYPGNTEAFF. As DNA, the CDR3 is TGTGCCAGCAGCTTATACCCAGGGAACACTGAAGCTTTCTTT. Full variable domain (remainder filled in from reference TRBV7-9 and TRBJ1-1): DTGVSQNPRHKITKRGQNVTFRCDPISEHNRLYWYRQTLGQGPEFLTYFQNEAQLEKSRLLSDRFSAERPKGSFSTLEIQRTEQGDSAMYLCASSLYPGNTEAFFGQGTRLTVV.

The chain couples TRBV7-3 to TRBJ1-1; D might be TRBD1 (5 bases). The CDR3 length is 16 residues. CDR1 is SGHTA and CDR2 is FQGTGA in the germline V gene. The V and J ends lost 4 bases and 4 bases respectively, with 19 bases between them. This CDR3 is CASSSPQSGRGTEAFF. The CDR3 region has the DNA TGTGCCAGCAGCTCACCCCAGTCGGGGCGAGGCACTGAAGCTTTCTTT.

This chain links TRBV25-1 with TRBJ2-1; possibly TRBD2 for D (5 bases). The CDR3 covers 14 residues. V lost 5 bases and J lost 4, with 12 bases in between. Germline CDR1 is MGHDK and CDR2 is SYGVNS. The CDR3 sequence is CASSPGITYNEQFF. For the CDR3, the DNA is TGTGCCAGCAGTCCGGGGATTACTTACAATGAGCAGTTCTTC. Full variable domain (outside the CDR3, taken from reference TRBV25-1 and TRBJ2-1): EADIYQTPRYLVIGTGKKITLECSQTMGHDKMYWYQQDPGMELHLIHYSYGVNSTEKGDLSSESTVSRIRTEHFPLTLESARPSHTSQYLCASSPGITYNEQFFGPGTRLTVL.

This chain uses TRBV4-3 with TRBJ2-7; 11 bases are shared with TRBD2. The J segment lost 3 bases and the V segment lost 0 bases, leaving 10 bases of the junction unmatched. The germline V gene encodes CDR1 LGHNA and CDR2 YSLEER. CDR3 length: 18 amino acids. CDR3 DNA: TGCGCCAGCAGCCAAGATCATCAGGCTAGCGGGGGGATCTACGAGCAGTACTTC. It specifies CASSQDHQASGGIYEQYF.

This clone was counted a few times. The V and J genes are TRBV6-5 and TRBJ1-2, with D possibly matching TRBD1 (6 bases). Germline CDR1 is MNHEY and CDR2 is SVGAGI. Trimming took 8 bases from V and 2 from J, leaving 15 bases between them. The CDR3 has 14 residues. The CDR3 reads CASSTGKINYGYTF. CDR3 sequence (DNA): TGTGCCAGCTCAACAGGGAAAATCAACTATGGCTACACCTTC.

This chain uses TRBV4-2 with TRBJ1-5; D unclear. Germline values: CDR1 LGHNA, CDR2 YNFKEQ. This CDR3 spans 16 amino acids. V shed 0 bases and J shed 1 base, with 10 bases lying between them. The CDR3 loop reads CASSQEGQISNQPQHF. CDR3 sequence (DNA): TGTGCCAGCAGCCAAGAAGGGCAGATCAGCAATCAGCCCCAGCATTTT.

To note about this clone: Additional DNA sequences in this sample encode the identical CDR3. The chain has TRBV27 and TRBJ2-3; D is ambiguous. CDR1 and CDR2 (germline): MNHEY, SMNVEV (reference sequence). This CDR3 region has 12 residues. V was pared by 5 bases and J by 0 bases, with 3 bases between. CDR3 DNA sequence: TGTGCCAGCAGTCCGAGCACAGATACGCAGTATTTT. It specifies CASSPSTDTQYF.

The chain recombines TRBV7-3 with TRBJ2-2; D ambiguous. Per the germline V gene, CDR1 is SGHTA and CDR2 is FQGTGA. V lost 4 bases and J lost 4, with 10 bases in between. The CDR3 totals 14 residues. The CDR3 loop reads CASSYKGGTGELFF. Here the CDR3 DNA reads TGTGCCAGCAGCTATAAAGGTGGCACCGGGGAGCTGTTTTTT. Full variable domain (missing parts from reference TRBV7-3 and TRBJ2-2): GAGVSQTPSNKVTEKGKYVELRCDPISGHTALYWYRQSLGQGPEFLIYFQGTGAADDSGLPNDRFFAVRPEGSVSTLKIQRTERGDSAVYLCASSYKGGTGELFFGEGSRLTVL.

The chain employs TRBV14 and TRBJ1-4; tentatively, D is TRBD1 (6 bases). The CDR3 is 15 residues long. Trimming pared 6 bases from V and 1 base from J, leaving 12 bases between. Germline V gene data show CDR1 as SGHDN and CDR2 as FVKESK. The CDR3 loop is CASRLPGVTNEKLFF. CDR3 coding DNA: TGTGCCAGCAGACTCCCAGGGGTAACTAATGAAAAACTGTTTTTT.

The chain couples TRBV6-4 to TRBJ2-5, with D possibly being TRBD2 (6 bases). Germline CDR1 reads MRHNA; CDR2 reads SNTAGT. This CDR3 has 15 amino acids. The V end was cut by 4 bases, the J end by 5 bases, with 17 bases between. The CDR3: CASSAGGGTLETQYF. DNA for the CDR3: TGTGCCAGCAGTGCTGGAGGAGGGACGTTGGAGACCCAGTACTTC.

As for this clone: Other DNA sequences from this sample encode an identical CDR3 as well. The chain carries TRBV7-3 and TRBJ2-7, with 8 bases lining up with TRBD2. CDR1 SGHTA and CDR2 FQGTGA come from the germline V gene. This CDR3 has 14 amino acids. V lost 2 bases and J lost 4; bases outside the gene matches: 4. The CDR3 bases are TGTGCCAGCAGCTTATCGGCGGGAGGTTACGAGCAGTACTTC. Translating it yields CASSLSAGGYEQYF.

The DNA of the CDR3 is TGTGCCAGTAGTAAGGGACAGGATTCGGATACGCAGTATTTT. Translating gives CASSKGQDSDTQYF. The chain joins TRBV19 to TRBJ2-3; 8 positions match TRBD1. Germline lookup yields CDR1 LNHDA and CDR2 SQIVND (reference sequence). After removal of 4 bases from V and 6 bases from J, the junction contained 6 bases not matched to a gene. The length of the CDR3 is 14 residues.

This chain joins TRBV18 and TRBJ1-2; 7 bases map to TRBD1. The CDR3 covers 14 residues. Trimming cost V 1 base and J 3 bases; bases outside gene matches: 2. CDR1 is KGHSH, CDR2 LQKENI, per germline. CDR3 bases: TGTGCCAGCTCACCACGGACAGGAGACTATGGCTACACCTTC. Translation: CASSPRTGDYGYTF.

This chain uses TRBV11-2 with TRBJ1-4; D may be TRBD1 (5 bases). Looked up from germline, CDR1 is SGHAT and CDR2 is FQNNGV. The CDR3 sequence is 14 residues long. V shed 0 bases and J shed 14 bases, with 16 bases lying between them. This chain's CDR3 is CASSLDLAGRLLFF. DNA of the CDR3: TGTGCCAGCAGCTTAGATCTGGCAGGGCGGCTGCTGTTTTTT. Using reference TRBV11-2 and TRBJ1-4 for the parts outside the CDR3, the full variable domain is EAGVAQSPRYKIIEKRQSVAFWCNPISGHATLYWYQQILGQGPKLLIQFQNNGVVDDSQLPKDRFSAERLKGVDSTLKIQPAKLEDSAVYLCASSLDLAGRLLFFGSGTQLSVL.

This clone has only a few counts. V and J are TRBV19 and TRBJ1-5; the D is unclear. The germline V and J ends were trimmed by 4 bases and 12 bases, with 10 bases remaining between them. From germline, CDR1 is LNHDA and CDR2 SQIVND (reference sequence). The CDR3 loop spans 11 amino acids. CDR3: CASSSPPVQHF. CDR3 in DNA: TGTGCCAGTAGTAGCCCCCCGGTCCAGCATTTT.

The J gene is TRBJ2-5, the V gene TRBV5-6; 7 positions match TRBD1. Germline lookup yields CDR1 SGHDT and CDR2 YYEEEE. V lost 4 bases, J lost 5 bases, and 5 bases stayed unmatched. CDR3 size: 13 residues. The CDR3 sequence: CASSPTGLETQYF. The CDR3 DNA follows: TGTGCCAGCAGCCCGACAGGGTTGGAGACCCAGTACTTC. Looking up the rest from reference TRBV5-6 and TRBJ2-5 gives the full variable domain: DAGVTQSPTHLIKTRGQQVTLRCSPKSGHDTVSWYQQALGQGPQFIFQYYEEEERQRGNFPDRFSGHQFPNYSSELNVNALLLGDSALYLCASSPTGLETQYFGPGTRLLVL.

The chain uses TRBV9 and TRBJ1-1; tentative D call: TRBD1 (6 bases). Per germline, CDR1 SGDLS and CDR2 YYNGEE. This CDR3 comprises 15 residues. V was shortened by 2 bases and J by 1 base, with 12 bases between the two germline ends. The CDR3 DNA is TGTGCCAGCAGCGTCTTCGGACAGAGGAACACTGAAGCTTTCTTT. Amino acid sequence: CASSVFGQRNTEAFF.

The chain joins TRBV7-3 to TRBJ1-5, with 9 bases aligning to TRBD1. Germline V gene lookup returns CDR1 SGHTA and CDR2 FQGTGA. The junction had 8 bases not matched to a gene; V was cut back by 5 bases and J by 6 bases. CDR3 length equals 15 residues. The CDR3 loop reads CASSVGTGWFQPQHF. For the CDR3, the DNA is TGTGCCAGCAGCGTCGGGACAGGGTGGTTTCAGCCCCAGCATTTT.

This chain uses TRBV9 with TRBJ1-2, with 8 nucleotides matching TRBD1. V shed 4 bases and J 7 bases; nucleotides not matched to a gene: 15. The length of the CDR3 is 16 residues. CDR1 is SGDLS, CDR2 YYNGEE, per germline. The CDR3 nucleotides read TGTGCCAGCAGCCCATACCACGGACAGGGTTTGAGTGGCTACACCTTC. Its translation is CASSPYHGQGLSGYTF.

The chain carries TRBV7-9 and TRBJ1-1; 7 bases fit TRBD1. The J segment lost 3 bases and the V segment lost 4 bases, leaving 11 bases of the junction unmatched. The CDR3 is 16 residues long. Germline lookup yields CDR1 SEHNR and CDR2 FQNEAQ (reference sequence). The CDR3 DNA reads TGTGCCAGCAGCTGGTATGAGGGGGCGCAGGACACTGAAGCTTTCTTT. Its translation: CASSWYEGAQDTEAFF. Together with reference TRBV7-9 and TRBJ1-1, the CDR3 gives the full variable domain: DTGVSQNPRHKITKRGQNVTFRCDPISEHNRLYWYRQTLGQGPEFLTYFQNEAQLEKSRLLSDRFSAERPKGSFSTLEIQRTEQGDSAMYLCASSWYEGAQDTEAFFGQGTRLTVV.